What follows are 3 T cell receptor beta chains derived from one specimen sequenced in a study of blood T cells in healthy people across ages. Using a J-beta primer mix together with a sample-barcoded 5' primer, a second PCR was run for roughly 6 to 12 cycles. TCRdb fed the 5' RACE reads into MiXCR, producing one record per CDR3 protein. The data hold about 1.5 million distinct CDR3 sequences, with roughly two fifths observed a single time. The sample comprised blood. These receptors were obtained from a woman younger than 30 in good health.

J is TRBJ2-5 and V is TRBV2; tentatively, D is TRBD2 (5 bases). The J call is doubtful: the DNA matches TRBJ2-7 better. Germline values: CDR1 SNHLY, CDR2 FYNNEI. CDR3 length: 10 amino acids. CDR3 region: CASGGNEQYF. CDR3 nucleotides: TGTGCCAGCGGAGGCAACGAGCAGTACTTC.

This clonotype has a handful of counts. V usage is TRBV28 and J usage is TRBJ1-5; D ambiguous. Germline V gene sequence: CDR1 MDHEN, CDR2 SYDVKM. The germline V and J ends were trimmed by 0 bases and 10 bases, with 16 bases remaining between them. The CDR3 sequence is 15 residues long. The CDR3 region is CASSLWNEAGEPQHF. Written as DNA, the CDR3 is TGTGCCAGCAGTTTATGGAACGAAGCCGGGGAACCCCAGCATTTT.

This clonotype showed up just a few times. The CDR3 sequence is CSAESGRAGEQFF. CDR3 DNA: TGCAGTGCTGAGAGCGGGAGGGCTGGAGAGCAGTTCTTC. This chain uses TRBV20-1 with TRBJ2-1; 10 nucleotides line up with TRBD2. The CDR3 runs 13 residues. Germline V lookup: CDR1 DFQATT, CDR2 SNEGSKA (reference sequence). With 5 bases clipped from V and 10 bases from J, the junction kept 8 bases outside the gene matches.